This T cell receptor beta chain was retrieved from a study of shared clonotypes between healthy human individuals. Study donors comprised healthy, HIV-negative adults devoid of recent acute infection or vaccination. Each sample came from a Caucasian adult donor living in Nashville, Tennessee. It was into CD45RA+ naive and CD45RA-negative memory subsets that the CD4+ cells were split. Germline CDR1 is SGHRS and CDR2 is YFSETQ. The V and J ends lost 5 bases and 1 base, in that order; junction bases with no gene match: 5. This CDR3 contains 15 residues. In the original analysis: Filtering differed, since immunoSEQ gave only junction sequences and no quality scores. Data came from immunoSEQ multiplex PCR; TCRdb stores just in-frame clones and leaves some out. Clone size and the V and J calls come from that table; the DNA yielded D and trimming. Altogether about 610,000 clones are present, less than 98% being singletons, with the ten largest covering about 0.06%.

The clonotype was recovered from a woman in her thirties in good health. Sequenced input: naive CD4+ T cells sorted from blood. Subset described: CD45RA+ positively selected. The gene calls are TRBV5-1 and TRBJ1-4; 7 positions agree with TRBD1. CDR3 coding DNA: TGCGCCAGCAGTTCACAGGGGCGAACTAATGAAAAACTGTTTTTT. Its translation is CASSSQGRTNEKLFF.